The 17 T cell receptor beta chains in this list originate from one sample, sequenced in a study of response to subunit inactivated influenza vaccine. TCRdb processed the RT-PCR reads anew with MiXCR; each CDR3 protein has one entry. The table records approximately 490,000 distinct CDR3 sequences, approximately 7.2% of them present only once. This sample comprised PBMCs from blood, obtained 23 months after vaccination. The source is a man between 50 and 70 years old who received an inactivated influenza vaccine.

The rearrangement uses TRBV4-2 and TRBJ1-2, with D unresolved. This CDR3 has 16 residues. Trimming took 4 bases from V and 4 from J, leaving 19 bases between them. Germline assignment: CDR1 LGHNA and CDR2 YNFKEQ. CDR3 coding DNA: TGTGCCAGCAGCCCCGGCTCGGCGGACGGCGCCTATGGCTACACCTTC. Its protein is CASSPGSADGAYGYTF.

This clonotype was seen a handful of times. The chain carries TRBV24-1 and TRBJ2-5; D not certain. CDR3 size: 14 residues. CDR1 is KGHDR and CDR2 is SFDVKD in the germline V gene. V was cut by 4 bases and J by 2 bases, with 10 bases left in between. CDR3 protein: CATSDGAFQETQYF. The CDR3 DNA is TGTGCCACCAGTGACGGAGCTTTTCAAGAGACCCAGTACTTC.

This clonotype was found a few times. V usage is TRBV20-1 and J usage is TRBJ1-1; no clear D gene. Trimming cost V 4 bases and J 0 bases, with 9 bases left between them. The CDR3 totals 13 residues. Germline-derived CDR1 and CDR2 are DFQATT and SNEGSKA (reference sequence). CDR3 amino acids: CSAIGRLNTEAFF. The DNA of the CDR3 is TGCAGTGCTATCGGCCGGCTGAACACTGAAGCTTTCTTT.

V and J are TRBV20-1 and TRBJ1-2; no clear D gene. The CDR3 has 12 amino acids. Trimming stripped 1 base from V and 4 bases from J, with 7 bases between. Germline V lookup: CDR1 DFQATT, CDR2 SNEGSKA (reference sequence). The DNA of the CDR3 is TGCAGTGCTAGAGGGGTTGCCTATGGCTACACCTTC. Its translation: CSARGVAYGYTF.

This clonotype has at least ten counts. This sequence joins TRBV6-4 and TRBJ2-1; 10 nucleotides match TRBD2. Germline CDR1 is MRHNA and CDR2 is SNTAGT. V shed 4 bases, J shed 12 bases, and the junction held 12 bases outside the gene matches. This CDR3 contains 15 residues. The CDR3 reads CASSVGTSGTGVQFF. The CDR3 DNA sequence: TGTGCCAGCAGTGTCGGTACTAGCGGGACGGGTGTGCAGTTCTTC.

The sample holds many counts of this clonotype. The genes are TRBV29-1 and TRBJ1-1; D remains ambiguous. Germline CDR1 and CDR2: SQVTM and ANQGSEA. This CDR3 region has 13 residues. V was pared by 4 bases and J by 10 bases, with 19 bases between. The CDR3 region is CSVALGLSPGAFF. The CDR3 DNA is TGCAGCGTTGCTCTAGGGTTGAGTCCTGGAGCTTTCTTT.

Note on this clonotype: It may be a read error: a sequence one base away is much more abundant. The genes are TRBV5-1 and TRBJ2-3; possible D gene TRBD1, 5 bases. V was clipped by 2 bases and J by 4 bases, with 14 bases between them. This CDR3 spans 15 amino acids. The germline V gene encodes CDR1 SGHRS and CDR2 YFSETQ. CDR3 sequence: CASSFGHEQADTQYF. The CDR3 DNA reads TGCGCCAGCAGCTTTGGACACGAACAGGCAGATACGCAGTATTTT.

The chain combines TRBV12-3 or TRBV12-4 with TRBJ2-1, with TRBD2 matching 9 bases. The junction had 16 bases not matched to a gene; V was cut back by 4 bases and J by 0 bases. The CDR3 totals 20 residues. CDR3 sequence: CASSSNGVAGVSSSYNEQFF. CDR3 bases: TGTGCCAGCAGTTCTAACGGAGTAGCGGGGGTGTCGAGCTCCTACAATGAGCAGTTCTTC.

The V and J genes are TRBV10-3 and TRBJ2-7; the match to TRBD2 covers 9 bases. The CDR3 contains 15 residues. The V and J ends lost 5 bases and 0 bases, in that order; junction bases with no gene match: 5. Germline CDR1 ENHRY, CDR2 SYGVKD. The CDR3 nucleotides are TGTGCCATCAGTTTAAGCGGGGGGAGCTCCTACGAGCAGTACTTC. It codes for CAISLSGGSSYEQYF.

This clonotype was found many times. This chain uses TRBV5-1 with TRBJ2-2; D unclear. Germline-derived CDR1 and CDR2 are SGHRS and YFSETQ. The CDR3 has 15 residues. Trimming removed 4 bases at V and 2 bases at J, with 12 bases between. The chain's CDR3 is CASSLDGLNTGELFF. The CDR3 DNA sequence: TGCGCCAGCAGCCTCGACGGTCTTAACACCGGGGAGCTGTTTTTT.

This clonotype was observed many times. The chain's CDR3 is CASSPRQGYQETQYF. CDR3 coding DNA: TGTGCCAGCAGCCCACGACAGGGCTACCAAGAGACCCAGTACTTC. The rearrangement links TRBV5-6 to TRBJ2-5; 7 bases match TRBD1. The CDR3 loop spans 15 amino acids. Trimming removed 4 bases from V and 0 bases from J; junction bases left unmatched: 6. Germline loops: CDR1 SGHDT, CDR2 YYEEEE.

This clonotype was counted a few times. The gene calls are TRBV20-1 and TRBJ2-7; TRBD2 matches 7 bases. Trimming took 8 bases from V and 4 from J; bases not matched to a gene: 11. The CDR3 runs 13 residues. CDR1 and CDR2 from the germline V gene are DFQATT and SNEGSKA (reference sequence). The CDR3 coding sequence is TGCAGTCACATACCCACCGGGGGGTACGAGCAGTACTTC. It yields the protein CSHIPTGGYEQYF.

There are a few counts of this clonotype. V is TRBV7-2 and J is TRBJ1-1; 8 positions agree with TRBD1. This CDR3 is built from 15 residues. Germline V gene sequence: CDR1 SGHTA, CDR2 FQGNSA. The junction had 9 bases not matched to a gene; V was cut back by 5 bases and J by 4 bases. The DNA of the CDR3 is TGTGCCAGCAGCCAATACAGGGGGGCAATCACTGAAGCTTTCTTT. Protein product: CASSQYRGAITEAFF. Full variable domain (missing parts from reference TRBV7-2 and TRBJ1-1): GAGVSQSPSNKVTEKGKDVELRCDPISGHTALYWYRQSLGQGLEFLIYFQGNSAPDKSGLPSDRFSAERTGGSVSTLTIQRTQQEDSAVYLCASSQYRGAITEAFFGQGTRLTVV.

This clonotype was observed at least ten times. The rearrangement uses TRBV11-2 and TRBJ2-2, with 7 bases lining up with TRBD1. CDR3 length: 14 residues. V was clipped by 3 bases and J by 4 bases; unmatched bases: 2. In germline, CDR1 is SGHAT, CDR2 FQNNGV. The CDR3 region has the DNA TGTGCCAGCAGCTTGGGGACAGTCACCGGGGAGCTGTTTTTT. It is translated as CASSLGTVTGELFF.

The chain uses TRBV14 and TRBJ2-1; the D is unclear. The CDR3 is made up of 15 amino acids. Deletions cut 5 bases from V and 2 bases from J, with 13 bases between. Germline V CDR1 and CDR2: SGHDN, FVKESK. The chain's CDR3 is CASSSLASPYNEQFF. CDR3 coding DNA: TGTGCCAGCAGCTCACTCGCCAGTCCCTACAATGAGCAGTTCTTC.

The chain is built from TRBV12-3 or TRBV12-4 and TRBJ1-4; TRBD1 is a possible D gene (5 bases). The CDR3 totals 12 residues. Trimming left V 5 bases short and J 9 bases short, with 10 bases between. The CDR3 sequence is CASSRRGQKLFF. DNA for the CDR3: TGTGCCAGCAGTAGACGGGGACAAAAACTGTTTTTT.

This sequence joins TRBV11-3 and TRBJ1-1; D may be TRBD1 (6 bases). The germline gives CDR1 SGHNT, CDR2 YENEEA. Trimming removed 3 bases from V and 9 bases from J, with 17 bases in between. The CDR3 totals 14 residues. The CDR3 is CASSFGGRDAQAFF. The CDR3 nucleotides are TGTGCCAGCAGCTTTGGGGGCAGAGACGCCCAAGCTTTCTTT.